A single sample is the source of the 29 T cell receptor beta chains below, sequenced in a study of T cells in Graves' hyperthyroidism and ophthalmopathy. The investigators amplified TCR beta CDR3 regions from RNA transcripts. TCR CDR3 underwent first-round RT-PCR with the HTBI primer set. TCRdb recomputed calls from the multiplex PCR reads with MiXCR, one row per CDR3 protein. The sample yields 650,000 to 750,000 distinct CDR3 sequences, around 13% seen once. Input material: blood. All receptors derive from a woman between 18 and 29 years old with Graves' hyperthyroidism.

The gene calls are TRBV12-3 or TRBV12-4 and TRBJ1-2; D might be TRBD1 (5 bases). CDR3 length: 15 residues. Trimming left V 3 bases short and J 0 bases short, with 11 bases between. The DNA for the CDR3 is TGTGCCAGCAGTTTTAGGGGACGGACTAACTATGGCTACACCTTC. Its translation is CASSFRGRTNYGYTF.

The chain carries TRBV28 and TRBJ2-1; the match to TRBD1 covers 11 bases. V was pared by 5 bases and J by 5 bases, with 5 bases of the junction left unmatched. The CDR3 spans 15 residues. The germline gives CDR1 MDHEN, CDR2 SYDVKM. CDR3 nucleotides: TGTGCCAGCAGTCCCGGGGACAGGGGGGACAATGAGCAGTTCTTC. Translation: CASSPGDRGDNEQFF.

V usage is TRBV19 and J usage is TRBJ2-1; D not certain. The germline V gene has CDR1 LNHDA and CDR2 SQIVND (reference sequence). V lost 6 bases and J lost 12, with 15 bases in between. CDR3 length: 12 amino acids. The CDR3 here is CASSPHAKVQFF. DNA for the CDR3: TGTGCCAGTAGCCCCCATGCGAAAGTGCAGTTCTTC.

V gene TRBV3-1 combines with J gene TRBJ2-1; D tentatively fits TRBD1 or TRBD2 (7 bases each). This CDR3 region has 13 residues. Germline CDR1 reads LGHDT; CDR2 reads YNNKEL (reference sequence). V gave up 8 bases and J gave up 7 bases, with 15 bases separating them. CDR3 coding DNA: TGTGCCAGCGGGGCTCAGGGGGGGAATGAGCAGTTCTTC. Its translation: CASGAQGGNEQFF.

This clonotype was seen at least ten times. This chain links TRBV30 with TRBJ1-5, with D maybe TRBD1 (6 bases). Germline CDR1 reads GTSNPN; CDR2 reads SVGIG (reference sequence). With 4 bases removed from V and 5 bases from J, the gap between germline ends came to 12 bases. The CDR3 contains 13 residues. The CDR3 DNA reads TGTGCCTGGACACAGGGCCGAGATCAGCCCCAGCATTTT. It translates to CAWTQGRDQPQHF.

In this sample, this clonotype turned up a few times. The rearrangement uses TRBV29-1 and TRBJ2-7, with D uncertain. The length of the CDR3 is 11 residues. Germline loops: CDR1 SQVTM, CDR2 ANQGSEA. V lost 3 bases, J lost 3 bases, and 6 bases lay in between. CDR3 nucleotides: TGCAGCGTTGAGTACAACTACGAGCAGTACTTC. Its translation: CSVEYNYEQYF.

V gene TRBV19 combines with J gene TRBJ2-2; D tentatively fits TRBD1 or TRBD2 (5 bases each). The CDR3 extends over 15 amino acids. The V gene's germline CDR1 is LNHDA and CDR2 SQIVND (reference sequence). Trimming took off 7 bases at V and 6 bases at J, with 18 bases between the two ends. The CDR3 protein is CASNPGTGPAGELFF. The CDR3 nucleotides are TGTGCCAGTAATCCCGGGACGGGACCCGCCGGGGAGCTGTTTTTT.

CDR3 amino acids: CASCGRTMNTEAFF. CDR3 nucleotides: TGTGCCAGCTGTGGCAGGACCATGAACACTGAAGCTTTCTTT. The chain has TRBV6-1 and TRBJ1-1; no definite D call. Germline V gene lookup returns CDR1 MNHNS and CDR2 SASEGT. Between the trimmed V and J ends, which lost 8 bases and 0 bases, there was a span of 13 bases. This CDR3 region has 14 residues.

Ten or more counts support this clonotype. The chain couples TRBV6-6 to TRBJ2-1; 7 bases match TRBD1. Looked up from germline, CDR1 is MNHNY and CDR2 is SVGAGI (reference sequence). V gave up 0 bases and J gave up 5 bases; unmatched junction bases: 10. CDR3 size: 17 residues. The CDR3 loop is CASSYSIDRVRNNEQFF. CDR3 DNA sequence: TGTGCCAGCAGTTACTCCATAGACAGGGTGAGAAACAATGAGCAGTTCTTC.

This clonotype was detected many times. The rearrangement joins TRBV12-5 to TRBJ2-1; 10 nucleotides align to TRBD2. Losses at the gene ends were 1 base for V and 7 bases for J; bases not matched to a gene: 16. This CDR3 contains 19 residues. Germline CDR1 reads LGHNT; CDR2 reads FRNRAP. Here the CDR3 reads CASGLGQSRTAGGKNEQFF. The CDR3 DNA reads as TGTGCTAGTGGTTTGGGACAATCCCGTACAGCGGGAGGGAAAAATGAGCAGTTCTTC.

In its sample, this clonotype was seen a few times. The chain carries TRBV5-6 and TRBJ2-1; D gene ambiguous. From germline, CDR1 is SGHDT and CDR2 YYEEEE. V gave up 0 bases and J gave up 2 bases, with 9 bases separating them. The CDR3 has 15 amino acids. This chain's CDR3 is CASSLGSSTYNEQFF. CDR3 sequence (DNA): TGTGCCAGCAGCTTGGGCAGTTCGACCTACAATGAGCAGTTCTTC.

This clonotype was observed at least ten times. The CDR3 DNA sequence: TGTGCCAGCAGTGAATGGGGGAGCTCCTACGAGCAGTACTTC. This translates into CASSEWGSSYEQYF. The chain links TRBV6-1 to TRBJ2-7; D is perhaps TRBD1 or TRBD2 (5 bases each). With 2 bases removed from V and 0 bases from J, the gap between germline ends came to 8 bases. Germline V gene lookup returns CDR1 MNHNS and CDR2 SASEGT. The CDR3 consists of 14 residues.

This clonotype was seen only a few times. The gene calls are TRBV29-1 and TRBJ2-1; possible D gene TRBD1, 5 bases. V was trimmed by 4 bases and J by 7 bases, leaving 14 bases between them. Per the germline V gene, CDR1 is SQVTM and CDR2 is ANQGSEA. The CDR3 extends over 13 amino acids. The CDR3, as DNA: TGCAGCGTTGGCTTACAGGAACGGAATGAGCAGTTCTTC. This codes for CSVGLQERNEQFF.

The chain's CDR3 is CSVEDTSRTGWKETQYF. The CDR3 DNA follows: TGCAGCGTTGAAGATACTTCCAGGACAGGTTGGAAAGAGACCCAGTACTTC. The rearrangement links TRBV29-1 to TRBJ2-5; 7 bases match TRBD1. The CDR3 has 17 residues. Germline CDR1 reads SQVTM; CDR2 reads ANQGSEA. With 0 bases clipped from V and 3 bases from J, the junction kept 13 bases outside the gene matches.

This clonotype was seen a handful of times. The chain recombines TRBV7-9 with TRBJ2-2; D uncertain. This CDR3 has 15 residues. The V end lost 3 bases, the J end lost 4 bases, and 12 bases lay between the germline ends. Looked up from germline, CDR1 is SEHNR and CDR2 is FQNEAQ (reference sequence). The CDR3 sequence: CASSFPPEGTGELFF. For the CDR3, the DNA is TGTGCCAGCAGCTTCCCCCCCGAAGGCACCGGGGAGCTGTTTTTT. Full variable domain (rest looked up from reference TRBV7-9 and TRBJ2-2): DTGVSQNPRHKITKRGQNVTFRCDPISEHNRLYWYRQTLGQGPEFLTYFQNEAQLEKSRLLSDRFSAERPKGSFSTLEIQRTEQGDSAMYLCASSFPPEGTGELFFGEGSRLTVL.

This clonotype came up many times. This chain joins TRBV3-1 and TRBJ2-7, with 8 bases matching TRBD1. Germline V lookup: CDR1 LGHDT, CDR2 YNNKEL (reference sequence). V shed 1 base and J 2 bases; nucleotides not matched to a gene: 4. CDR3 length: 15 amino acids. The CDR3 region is CASSQGDRKPYEQYF. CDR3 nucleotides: TGTGCCAGCAGCCAAGGGGACAGGAAACCCTACGAGCAGTACTTC.

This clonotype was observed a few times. The CDR3 loop is CASTAGVGQPQHF. The CDR3 DNA sequence: TGTGCCAGCACCGCGGGGGTTGGGCAGCCCCAGCATTTT. The V and J genes are TRBV27 and TRBJ1-5; a weak D match, TRBD1 (5 bases). This CDR3 region has 13 residues. With 7 bases removed from V and 7 bases from J, the gap between germline ends came to 14 bases. Germline V CDR1 and CDR2: MNHEY, SMNVEV (reference sequence).

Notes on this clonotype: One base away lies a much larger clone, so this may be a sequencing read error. The CDR3 here is CASNEGLVGSSYNEQFF. The CDR3 DNA follows: TGTGCCAGCAATGAAGGGTTGGTAGGGAGCTCCTACAATGAGCAGTTCTTC. The chain has TRBV2 and TRBJ2-1, with D perhaps matching TRBD2 (5 bases). Germline V gene lookup returns CDR1 SNHLY and CDR2 FYNNEI. The CDR3 is 17 residues long.

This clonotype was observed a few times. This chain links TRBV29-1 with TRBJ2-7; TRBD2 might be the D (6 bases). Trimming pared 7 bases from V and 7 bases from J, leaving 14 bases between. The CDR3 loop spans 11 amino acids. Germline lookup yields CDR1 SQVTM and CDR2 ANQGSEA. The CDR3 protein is CSATLAAEQYF. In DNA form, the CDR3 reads TGCAGCGCTACACTAGCCGCTGAGCAGTACTTC.

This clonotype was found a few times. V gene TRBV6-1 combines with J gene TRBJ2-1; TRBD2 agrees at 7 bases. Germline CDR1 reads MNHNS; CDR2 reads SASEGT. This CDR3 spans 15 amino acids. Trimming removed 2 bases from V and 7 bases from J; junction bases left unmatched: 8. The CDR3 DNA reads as TGTGCCAGCAGTGAAAGGTGGGGGGGTTGGAATGAGCAGTTCTTC. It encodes CASSERWGGWNEQFF.

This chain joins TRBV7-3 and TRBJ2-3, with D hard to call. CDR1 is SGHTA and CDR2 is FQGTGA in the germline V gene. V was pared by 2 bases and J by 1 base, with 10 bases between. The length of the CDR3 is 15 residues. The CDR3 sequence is CASSLRGKGTDTQYF. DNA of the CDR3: TGTGCCAGCAGCTTACGTGGGAAGGGCACAGATACGCAGTATTTT.

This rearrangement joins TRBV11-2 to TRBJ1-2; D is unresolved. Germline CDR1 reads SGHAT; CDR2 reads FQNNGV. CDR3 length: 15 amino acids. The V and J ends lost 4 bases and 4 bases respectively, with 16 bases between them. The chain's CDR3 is CASSSEPGLGYGYTF. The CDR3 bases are TGTGCCAGCAGCTCGGAGCCAGGTTTGGGCTATGGCTACACCTTC. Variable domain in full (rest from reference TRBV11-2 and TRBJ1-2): EAGVAQSPRYKIIEKRQSVAFWCNPISGHATLYWYQQILGQGPKLLIQFQNNGVVDDSQLPKDRFSAERLKGVDSTLKIQPAKLEDSAVYLCASSSEPGLGYGYTFGSGTRLTVV.

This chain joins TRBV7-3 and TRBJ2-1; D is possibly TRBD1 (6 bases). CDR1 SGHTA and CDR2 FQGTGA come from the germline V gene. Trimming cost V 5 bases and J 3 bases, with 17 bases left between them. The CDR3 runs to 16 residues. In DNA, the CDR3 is TGTGCCAGCAGCGCACATACAGGGACCCTCTACAATGAGCAGTTCTTC. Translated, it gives CASSAHTGTLYNEQFF.

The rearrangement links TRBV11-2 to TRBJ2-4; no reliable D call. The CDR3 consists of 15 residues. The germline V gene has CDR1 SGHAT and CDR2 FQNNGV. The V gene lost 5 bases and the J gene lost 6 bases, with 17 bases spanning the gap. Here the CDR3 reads CASSVVSGAGNIQYF. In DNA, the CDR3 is TGTGCCAGCAGCGTCGTATCCGGAGCAGGAAACATTCAGTACTTC.

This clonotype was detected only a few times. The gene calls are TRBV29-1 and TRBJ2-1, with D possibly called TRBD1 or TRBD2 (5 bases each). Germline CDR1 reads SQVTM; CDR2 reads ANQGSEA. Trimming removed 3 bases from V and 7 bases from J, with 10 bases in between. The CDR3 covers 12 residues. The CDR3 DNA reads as TGCAGCGTTGATGTCTGGGGGAATGAGCAGTTCTTC. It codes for CSVDVWGNEQFF.

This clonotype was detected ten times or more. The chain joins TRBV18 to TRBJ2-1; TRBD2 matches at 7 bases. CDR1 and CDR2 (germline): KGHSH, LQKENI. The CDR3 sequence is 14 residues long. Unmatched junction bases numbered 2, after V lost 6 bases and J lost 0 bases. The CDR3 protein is CASSGTISYNEQFF. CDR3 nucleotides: TGTGCCAGCTCCGGGACTATCTCCTACAATGAGCAGTTCTTC.

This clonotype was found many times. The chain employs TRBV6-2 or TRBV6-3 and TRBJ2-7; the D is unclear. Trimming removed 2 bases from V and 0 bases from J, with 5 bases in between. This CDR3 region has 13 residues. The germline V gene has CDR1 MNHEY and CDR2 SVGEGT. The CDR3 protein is CASSYRLSYEQYF. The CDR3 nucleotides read TGTGCCAGCAGTTACCGCCTCTCCTACGAGCAGTACTTC.

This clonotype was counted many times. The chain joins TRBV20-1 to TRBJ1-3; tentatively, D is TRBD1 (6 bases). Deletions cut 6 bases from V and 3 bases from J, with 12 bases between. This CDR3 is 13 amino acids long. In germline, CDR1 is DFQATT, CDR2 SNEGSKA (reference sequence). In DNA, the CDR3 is TGCAGTGCCAAACAGGGCGGTGGAAACACCATATATTTT. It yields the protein CSAKQGGGNTIYF.

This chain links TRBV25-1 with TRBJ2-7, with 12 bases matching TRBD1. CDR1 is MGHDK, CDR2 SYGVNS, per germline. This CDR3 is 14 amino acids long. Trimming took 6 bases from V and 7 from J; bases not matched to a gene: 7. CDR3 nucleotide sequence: TGTGCCAGCAGGGGACAGGGGGCGGTGAGGGAGCAGTACTTC. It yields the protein CASRGQGAVREQYF.